A selection of T cell receptor beta chains follows, all from one sample in a study of cytomegalovirus exposure and HLA in healthy donors. TCRdb's table, derived via immunoSEQ multiplex PCR, lists solely in-frame clones and lacks some. The sample includes 90,000 to 150,000 clones, 15% of them seen just once. The sequenced material came from PBMCs. Receptors originate from a woman in her late teens or twenties in good health and CMV-seronegative. Each CDR3 is given with its conserved first and last residue. D genes are given only for firm matches.

>TRBV29-1|.
CSVEDRSGYTF
>TRBV2|TRBD1
CATHLGQASYGYTF
>TRBV11-2|.
CASSPSVERATTGELFF
>TRBV2|.
CASSERRQAYNSPLHF
>TRBV28|TRBD2
CASSGGSREQYF
>TRBV7-8|.
CASSPDLVSGNTIYF
>TRBV29-1|.
CSVEEGNTIYF
>TRBV29-1|.
CSAGRSPQETQYF
>TRBV14|TRBD2
CASSSLAGEAYNEQFF
>TRBV4-3|.
CASSQGATLNTGELFF
>TRBV6-1|TRBD2
CASSEWTSGALKEKTQYF
>TRBV27|TRBD1
CASSPGQGHSTETQYF
>TRBV4-1|TRBD2
CASSERELAGGDTGELFF
>TRBV21-1|.
CASSKVFARSIQYF
>TRBV29-1|TRBD1
CSAETGAYGYTF
>TRBV7-6|.
CASSPLGAGELFF
>TRBV28|TRBD1
CASSSTGDNSPLHF
>TRBV28|TRBD2
CASEYGGSSAYNEQFF
>TRBV30|.
CAWSRVISGSGANVLTF
>TRBV11-2|TRBD2
CASSPHTSGNVNEQFF
>TRBV5-1|TRBD2
CASRLGTSINEQYF